This T cell receptor (beta chain) stems from a study of type 1 regulatory T cells. Study summary: T-allo10 is an in vitro-generated, Tr1-enriched CD4 T cell product specific for alloantigen. Study results and limitations: Compared with non-type 1 regulatory T cells, type 1 regulatory T cells showed a more restricted TCR repertoire.

Germline CDR1 LNHDA, CDR2 SQIVND (reference sequence). CDR3 length: 12 amino acids. V shed 7 bases and J shed 4 bases, with 8 bases lying between them. Each CDR3 protein is one row after TCRdb ran MiXCR on the reads. Of approximately 42,000 distinct CDR3 sequences in the sample, 9% to 15% were seen once. This clonotype was counted at least ten times. Its specificity is not known. The sequencing sample was made of cultured non-Tr1 T cells, either the whole culture or a sorted T cell fraction (not recorded which). This clonotype was sampled from a human donor in good health. The V gene is TRBV19, the J gene TRBJ1-3; D gene ambiguous. The CDR3 coding sequence is TGTGCCAGTAATTCATTCGGAAACACCATATATTTT. It is translated as CASNSFGNTIYF.